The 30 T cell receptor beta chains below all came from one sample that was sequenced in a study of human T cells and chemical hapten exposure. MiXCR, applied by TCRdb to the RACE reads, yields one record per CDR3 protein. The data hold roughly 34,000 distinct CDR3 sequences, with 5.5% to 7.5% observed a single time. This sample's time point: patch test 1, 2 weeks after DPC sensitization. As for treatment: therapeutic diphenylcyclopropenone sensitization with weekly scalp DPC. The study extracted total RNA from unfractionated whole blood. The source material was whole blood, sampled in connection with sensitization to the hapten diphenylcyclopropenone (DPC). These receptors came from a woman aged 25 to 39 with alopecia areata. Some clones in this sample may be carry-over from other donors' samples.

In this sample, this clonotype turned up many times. The CDR3 sequence is CSATVGGHEQFF. The CDR3 region has the DNA TGCAGCGCCACCGTAGGGGGGCATGAGCAGTTCTTC. The rearrangement joins TRBV29-1 to TRBJ2-1; the D gene could be TRBD1 or TRBD2 (6 bases each). Looked up from germline, CDR1 is SQVTM and CDR2 is ANQGSEA. Between the trimmed V and J ends, which lost 7 bases and 8 bases, there was a span of 15 bases. CDR3 length: 12 residues.

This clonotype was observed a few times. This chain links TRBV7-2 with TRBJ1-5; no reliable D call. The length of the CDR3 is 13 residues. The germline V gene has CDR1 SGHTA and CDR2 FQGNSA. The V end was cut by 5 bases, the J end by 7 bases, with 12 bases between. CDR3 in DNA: TGTGCCAGCAGCAGGCCCGGGTACCAGCCCCAGCATTTT. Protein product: CASSRPGYQPQHF.

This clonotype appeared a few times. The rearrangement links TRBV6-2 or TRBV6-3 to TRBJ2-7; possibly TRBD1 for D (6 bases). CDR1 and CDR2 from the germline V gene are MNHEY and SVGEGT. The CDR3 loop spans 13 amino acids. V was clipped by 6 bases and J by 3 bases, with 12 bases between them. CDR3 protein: CASSTQGYYEQYF. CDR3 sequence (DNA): TGTGCCAGCAGCACGCAGGGGTACTACGAGCAGTACTTC.

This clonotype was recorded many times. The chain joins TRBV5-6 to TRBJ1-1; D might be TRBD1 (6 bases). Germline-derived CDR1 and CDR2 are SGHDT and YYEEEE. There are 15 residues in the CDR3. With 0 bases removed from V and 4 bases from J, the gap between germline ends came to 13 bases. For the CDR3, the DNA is TGTGCCAGCAGCTTGGCGGGGGGGCTCGGCACTGAAGCTTTCTTT. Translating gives CASSLAGGLGTEAFF.

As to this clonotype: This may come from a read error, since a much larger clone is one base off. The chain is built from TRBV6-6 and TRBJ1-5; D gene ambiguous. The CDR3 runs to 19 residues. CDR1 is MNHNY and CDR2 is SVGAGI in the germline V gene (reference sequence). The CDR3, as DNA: TGTGCCGGCAGTTACTCGACGACCCAAAAACTCTATAGCAATCAGCCCCAGCATTTT. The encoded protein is CAGSYSTTQKLYSNQPQHF.

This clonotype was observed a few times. This chain's CDR3 is CASRGQDLAGQPQHF. The CDR3 DNA is TGTGCCAGTAGGGGACAAGACCTAGCTGGTCAGCCCCAGCATTTT. V is TRBV19 and J is TRBJ1-5; maybe TRBD1 (6 bases). V lost 6 bases to trimming and J lost 6 bases, with 18 bases between them. The germline V gene encodes CDR1 LNHDA and CDR2 SQIVND (reference sequence). The CDR3 is made up of 15 amino acids.

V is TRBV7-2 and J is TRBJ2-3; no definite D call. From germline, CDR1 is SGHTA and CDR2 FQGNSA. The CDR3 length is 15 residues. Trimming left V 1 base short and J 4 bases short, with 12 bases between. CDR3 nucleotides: TGTGCCAGCAGCTTAGTTTTCGGTTGGGCAGATACGCAGTATTTT. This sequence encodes CASSLVFGWADTQYF. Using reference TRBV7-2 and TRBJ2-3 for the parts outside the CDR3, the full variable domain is GAGVSQSPSNKVTEKGKDVELRCDPISGHTALYWYRQSLGQGLEFLIYFQGNSAPDKSGLPSDRFSAERTGGSVSTLTIQRTQQEDSAVYLCASSLVFGWADTQYFGPGTRLTVL.

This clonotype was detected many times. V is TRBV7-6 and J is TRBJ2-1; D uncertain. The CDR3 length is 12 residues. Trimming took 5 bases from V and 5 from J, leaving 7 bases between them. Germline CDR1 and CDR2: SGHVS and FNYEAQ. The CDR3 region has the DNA TGTGCCAGCAGCGCCCTTAACAATGAGCAGTTCTTC. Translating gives CASSALNNEQFF. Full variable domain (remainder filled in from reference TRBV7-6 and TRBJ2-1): GAGVSQSPRYKVTKRGQDVALRCDPISGHVSLYWYRQALGQGPEFLTYFNYEAQQDKSGLPNDRFSAERPEGSISTLTIQRTEQRDSAMYRCASSALNNEQFFGPGTRLTVL.

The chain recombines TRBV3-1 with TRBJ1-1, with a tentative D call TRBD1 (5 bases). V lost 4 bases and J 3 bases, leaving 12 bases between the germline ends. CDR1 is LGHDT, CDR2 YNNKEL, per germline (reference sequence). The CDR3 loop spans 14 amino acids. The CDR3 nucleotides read TGTGCCAGCAGCCGTATAGGAGGGGACACTGAAGCTTTCTTT. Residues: CASSRIGGDTEAFF. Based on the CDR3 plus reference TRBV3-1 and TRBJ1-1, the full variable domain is DTAVSQTPKYLVTQMGNDKSIKCEQNLGHDTMYWYKQDSKKFLKIMFSYNNKELIINETVPNRFSPKSPDKAHLNLHINSLELGDSAVYFCASSRIGGDTEAFFGQGTRLTVV.

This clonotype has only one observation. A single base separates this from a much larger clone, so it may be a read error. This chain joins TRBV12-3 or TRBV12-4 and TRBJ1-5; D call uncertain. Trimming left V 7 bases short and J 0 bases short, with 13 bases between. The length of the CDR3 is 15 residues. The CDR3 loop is CASTLVQHSNQPQHF. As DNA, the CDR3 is TGTGCCAGCACCCTGGTACAGCATAGCAATCAGCCCCAGCATTTT.

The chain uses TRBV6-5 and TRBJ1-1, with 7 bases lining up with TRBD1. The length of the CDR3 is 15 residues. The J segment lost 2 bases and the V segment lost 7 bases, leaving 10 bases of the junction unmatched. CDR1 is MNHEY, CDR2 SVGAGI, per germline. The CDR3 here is CASKEKSGGNTEAFF. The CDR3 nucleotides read TGTGCCAGCAAAGAGAAGTCAGGGGGTAACACTGAAGCTTTCTTT.

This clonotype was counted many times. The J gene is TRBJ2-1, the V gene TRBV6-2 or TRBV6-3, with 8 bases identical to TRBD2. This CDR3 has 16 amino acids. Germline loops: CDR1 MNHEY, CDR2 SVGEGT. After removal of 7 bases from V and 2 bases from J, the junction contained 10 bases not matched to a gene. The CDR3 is CASTFAGGGAYNEQFF. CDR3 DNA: TGTGCCAGCACCTTTGCCGGGGGGGGAGCCTACAATGAGCAGTTCTTC.

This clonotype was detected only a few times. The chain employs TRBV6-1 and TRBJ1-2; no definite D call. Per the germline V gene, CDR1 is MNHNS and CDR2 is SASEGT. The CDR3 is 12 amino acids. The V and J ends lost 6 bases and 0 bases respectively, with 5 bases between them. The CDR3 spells CASREPNYGYTF. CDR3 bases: TGTGCCAGCAGAGAACCTAACTATGGCTACACCTTC.

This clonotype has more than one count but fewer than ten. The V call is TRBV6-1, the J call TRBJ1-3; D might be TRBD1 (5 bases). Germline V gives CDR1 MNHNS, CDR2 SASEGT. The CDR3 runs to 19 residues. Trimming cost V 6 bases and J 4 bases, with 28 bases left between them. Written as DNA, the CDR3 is TGTGCCAGCAGATACCGGGGGACCGCAACCTACTTGGCCGGAAACACCATATATTTT. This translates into CASRYRGTATYLAGNTIYF.

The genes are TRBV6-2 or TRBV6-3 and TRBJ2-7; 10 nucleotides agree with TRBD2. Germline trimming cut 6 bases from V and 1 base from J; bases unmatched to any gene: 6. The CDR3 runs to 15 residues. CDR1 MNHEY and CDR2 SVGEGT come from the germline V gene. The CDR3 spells CASSRGTSASYEQYF. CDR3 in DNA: TGTGCCAGCAGCCGAGGGACTAGCGCTTCCTACGAGCAGTACTTC.

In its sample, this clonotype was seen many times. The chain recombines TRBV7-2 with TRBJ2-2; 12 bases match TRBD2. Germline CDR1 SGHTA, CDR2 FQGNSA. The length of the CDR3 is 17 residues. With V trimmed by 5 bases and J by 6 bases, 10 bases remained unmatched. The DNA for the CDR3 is TGTGCCAGCAGCAAGAGGCCTAGCGGGGGGGCCGCCGGGGAGCTGTTTTTT. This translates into CASSKRPSGGAAGELFF.

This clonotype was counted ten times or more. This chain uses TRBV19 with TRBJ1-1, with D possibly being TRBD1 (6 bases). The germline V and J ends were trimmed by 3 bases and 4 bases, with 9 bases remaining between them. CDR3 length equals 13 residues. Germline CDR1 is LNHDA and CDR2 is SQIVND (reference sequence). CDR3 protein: CASSMGAPTEAFF. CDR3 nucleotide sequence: TGTGCCAGTAGTATGGGGGCTCCCACTGAAGCTTTCTTT.

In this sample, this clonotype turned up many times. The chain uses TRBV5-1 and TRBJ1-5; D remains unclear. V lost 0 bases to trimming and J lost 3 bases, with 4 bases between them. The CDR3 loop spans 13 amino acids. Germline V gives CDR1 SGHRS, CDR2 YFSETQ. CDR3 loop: CASSLGHNQPQHF. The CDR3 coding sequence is TGCGCCAGCAGCTTGGGACACAATCAGCCCCAGCATTTT.

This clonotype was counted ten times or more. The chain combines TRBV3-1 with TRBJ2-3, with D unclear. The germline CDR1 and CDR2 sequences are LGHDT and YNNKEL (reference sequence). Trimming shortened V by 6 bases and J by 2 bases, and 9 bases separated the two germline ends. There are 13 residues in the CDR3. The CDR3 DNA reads TGTGCCAGCAGTCCCCAGCCCACAGATACGCAGTATTTT. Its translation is CASSPQPTDTQYF.

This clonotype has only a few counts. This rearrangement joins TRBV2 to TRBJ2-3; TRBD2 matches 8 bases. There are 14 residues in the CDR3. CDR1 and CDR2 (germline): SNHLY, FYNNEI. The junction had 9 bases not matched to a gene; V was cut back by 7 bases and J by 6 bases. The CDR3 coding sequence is TGTGCCAGCACTTTCAGCGGGGGTGGCGATACGCAGTATTTT. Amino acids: CASTFSGGGDTQYF.

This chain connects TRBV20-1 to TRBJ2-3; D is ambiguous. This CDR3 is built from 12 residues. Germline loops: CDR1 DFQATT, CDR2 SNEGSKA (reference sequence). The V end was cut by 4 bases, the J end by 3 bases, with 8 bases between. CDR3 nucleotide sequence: TGCAGTGCTAAGCTACTAACAGATACGCAGTATTTT. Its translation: CSAKLLTDTQYF.

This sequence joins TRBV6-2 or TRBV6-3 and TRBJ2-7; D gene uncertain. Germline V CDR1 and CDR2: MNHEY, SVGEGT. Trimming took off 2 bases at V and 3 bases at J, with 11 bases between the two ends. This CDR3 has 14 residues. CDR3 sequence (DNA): TGTGCCAGCAGTTACCCGCAACCGCTCTACGAGCAGTACTTC. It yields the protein CASSYPQPLYEQYF.

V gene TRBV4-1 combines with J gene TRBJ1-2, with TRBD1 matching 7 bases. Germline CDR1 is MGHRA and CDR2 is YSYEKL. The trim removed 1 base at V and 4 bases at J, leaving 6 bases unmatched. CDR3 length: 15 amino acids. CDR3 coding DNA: TGCGCCAGCAGCCAAGTACAACAGGGGAGCTATGGCTACACCTTC. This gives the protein CASSQVQQGSYGYTF.

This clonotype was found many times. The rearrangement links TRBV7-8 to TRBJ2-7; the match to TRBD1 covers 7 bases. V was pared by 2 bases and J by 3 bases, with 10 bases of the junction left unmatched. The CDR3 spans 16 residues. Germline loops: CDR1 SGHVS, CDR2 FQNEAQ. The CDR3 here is CASSLLPGTAVYEQYF. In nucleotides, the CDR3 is TGTGCCAGCAGCTTATTACCCGGGACAGCTGTCTACGAGCAGTACTTC.

CDR3 loop: CASSRGTGGQSPLHF. The CDR3 nucleotides are TGTGCCAGCAGCCGAGGGACAGGGGGCCAGTCACCCCTCCACTTT. The chain combines TRBV7-2 with TRBJ1-6, with 12 bases that match TRBD1. This CDR3 comprises 15 residues. Germline V gene sequence: CDR1 SGHTA, CDR2 FQGNSA. V lost 5 bases and J lost 10; bases outside the gene matches: 6. The variable domain in full, with the rest retrieved from reference TRBV7-2 and TRBJ1-6, is GAGVSQSPSNKVTEKGKDVELRCDPISGHTALYWYRQSLGQGLEFLIYFQGNSAPDKSGLPSDRFSAERTGGSVSTLTIQRTQQEDSAVYLCASSRGTGGQSPLHFGNGTRLTVT.

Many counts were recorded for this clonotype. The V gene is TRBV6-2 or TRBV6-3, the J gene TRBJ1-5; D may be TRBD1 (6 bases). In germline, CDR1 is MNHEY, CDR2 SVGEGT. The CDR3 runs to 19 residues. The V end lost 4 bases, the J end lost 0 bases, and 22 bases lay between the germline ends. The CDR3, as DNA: TGTGCCAGCAGTTCCCCTAAGGGGGGCGACGCCTATAGCAATCAGCCCCAGCATTTT. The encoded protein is CASSSPKGGDAYSNQPQHF.

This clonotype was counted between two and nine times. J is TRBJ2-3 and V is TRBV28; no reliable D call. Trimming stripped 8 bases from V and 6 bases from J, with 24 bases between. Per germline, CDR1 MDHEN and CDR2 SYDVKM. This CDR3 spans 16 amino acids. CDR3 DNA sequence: TGTGCCAGCTCTCCCCTCGGCAGGAGTATGACGGATACGCAGTATTTT. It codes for CASSPLGRSMTDTQYF.

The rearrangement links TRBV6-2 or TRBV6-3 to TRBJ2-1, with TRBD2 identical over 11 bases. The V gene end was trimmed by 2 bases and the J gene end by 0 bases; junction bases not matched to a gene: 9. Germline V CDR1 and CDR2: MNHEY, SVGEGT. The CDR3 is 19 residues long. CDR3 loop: CASSYTSGGLVVSYNEQFF. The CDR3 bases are TGTGCCAGCAGTTACACTAGCGGGGGATTGGTTGTCTCCTACAATGAGCAGTTCTTC.

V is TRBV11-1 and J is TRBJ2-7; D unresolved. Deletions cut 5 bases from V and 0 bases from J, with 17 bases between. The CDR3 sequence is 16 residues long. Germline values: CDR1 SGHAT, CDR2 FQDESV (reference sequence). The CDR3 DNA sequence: TGTGCCAGCAGCGATCCCTCGTGGCGGTCCTCCTACGAGCAGTACTTC. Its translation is CASSDPSWRSSYEQYF.

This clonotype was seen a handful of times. The CDR3 DNA is TGTGCCAGCAGCAACCCCACGGACAGGATCTACGAGCAGTACTTC. Its translation: CASSNPTDRIYEQYF. The V and J genes are TRBV6-6 and TRBJ2-7; the match to TRBD1 covers 7 bases. Germline CDR1 and CDR2: MNHNY and SVGAGI (reference sequence). The CDR3 totals 15 residues. V dropped 6 bases and J dropped 3; count of bases not matched to a gene: 11.